These T cell receptor beta chains were read from a single sample in a study of response to subunit inactivated influenza vaccine. MiXCR was run by TCRdb on the RT-PCR reads, yielding one entry per CDR3 protein. The top ten hold 3% of the sample, which has 500,000 or so distinct CDR3 sequences, 15% to 20% seen once. Source: CD4+ T cells sorted from PBMCs, taken about 24 months after vaccination. These receptors came from a man in his fifties or sixties who received an inactivated influenza vaccine. Each CDR3 is given with its conserved first and last residue. D genes are given only for firm matches. Size values are once, few and many counts, or a class for expanded clones, and some rows have none.

few	TRBV6-1	15	.	TRBJ2-5	TGTGCCAGCAGTCCTCATACTGGGTACCAAGAGACCCAGTACTTC	CASSPHTGYQETQYF
few	TRBV5-1	15	.	TRBJ2-3	TGCGCCAGCAGCTTGCCGCGGGGATACACAGATACGCAGTATTTT	CASSLPRGYTDTQYF
many	TRBV24-1	17	.	TRBJ2-1	TGTGCCACCAGTGATTTGCGTCAGGGAGGAACCTACAATGAGCAGTTCTTC	CATSDLRQGGTYNEQFF
.	TRBV15	16	TRBD1	TRBJ2-3	TGTGCCACCAGCAAAGGGGGCCCGTCCTCGCCAGATACGCAGTATTTT	CATSKGGPSSPDTQYF
.	TRBV4-2	15	.	TRBJ2-3	TGTGCCAGCAGCCAAGAGGACAGTTACACAGATACGCAGTATTTT	CASSQEDSYTDTQYF
.	TRBV7-9	16	TRBD1	TRBJ2-2	TGTGCCAGCAGCTTAGGGACAGGGGCCGACACCGGGGAGCTGTTTTTT	CASSLGTGADTGELFF
.	TRBV12-3/TRBV12-4	14	.	TRBJ1-2	TGTGCCAGCATGGGGGGGACTGCTAACTATGGCTACACCTTC	CASMGGTANYGYTF
few	TRBV10-1	18	.	TRBJ2-1	TGCGCCAGCAGTGATCGATTCCTAGGCGGGGCATCCTACAATGAGCAGTTCTTC	CASSDRFLGGASYNEQFF
.	TRBV20-1	14	.	TRBJ2-1	TGCAGTGCTAGAGATCGGACAGCACTAGGTGAGCAGTTCTTC	CSARDRTALGEQFF
few	TRBV10-3	14	.	TRBJ1-5	TGTGCCATCAGTGAGTGGGAGGGGCCCAAGCCCCAGCATTTT	CAISEWEGPKPQHF
.	TRBV12-3/TRBV12-4	13	.	TRBJ2-2	TGTGCCAGCAACTCAGGGTCCACCCGGGAGCTGTTTTTT	CASNSGSTRELFF
few	TRBV29-1	12	TRBD1	TRBJ2-7	TGCAGCGTTAGGGACAGCAACTACGAGCAGTACTTC	CSVRDSNYEQYF
few	TRBV30	16	TRBD1	TRBJ2-5	TGTGCCTGGAGCCCGGGAAGGGGGCCGGCGGTAGAGACCCAGTACTTC	CAWSPGRGPAVETQYF
.	TRBV6-5	12	.	TRBJ2-1	TGTGCCAGCAGAGGCAGTCGCAATGAGCAGTTCTTC	CASRGSRNEQFF
.	TRBV5-1	14	TRBD2	TRBJ2-5	TGCGCCAGCACTTCGGGGGGGGCCCAAGAGACCCAGTACTTC	CASTSGGAQETQYF
.	TRBV29-1	14	.	TRBJ2-1	TGCAGCGTTGAAGGGGGACGGAGAACCAATGAGCAGTTCTTC	CSVEGGRRTNEQFF
few	TRBV20-1	14	.	TRBJ2-5	TGCAGTGCAATTCCCCCGCTTAGTCGAGAGACCCAGTACTTC	CSAIPPLSRETQYF
many	TRBV28	15	TRBD2	TRBJ2-3	TGTGCCAGCAGCTTAGATGGGGGGGGCACAGATACGCAGTATTTT	CASSLDGGGTDTQYF
.	TRBV5-1	15	.	TRBJ2-2	TGCGCCAGCAGAATTGACAGCCTCCTTTCCGGGGAGCTGTTTTTT	CASRIDSLLSGELFF
.	TRBV9	13	.	TRBJ1-1	TGTGCCAGCAGCGTGTTAGAGAGGACTGAAGCTTTCTTT	CASSVLERTEAFF
few	TRBV10-3	14	.	TRBJ2-7	TGTGCCACTCGGGGCTGGGGGACCTCCTACGAGCAGTACTTC	CATRGWGTSYEQYF
many	TRBV12-3/TRBV12-4	13	.	TRBJ2-2	TGTGCCAGCAGGGAATTGGGCACCGGGGAGCTGTTTTTT	CASRELGTGELFF
.	TRBV12-3/TRBV12-4	17	.	TRBJ2-6	TGTGCCAGCAGTTTCAGTTCAGGCAGCTCTGGGGCCAACGTCCTGACTTTC	CASSFSSGSSGANVLTF
few	TRBV3-1	17	.	TRBJ2-1	TGTGCCAGCAGCCAAGGGTTAGGAGGAAGCTCCTACAATGAGCAGTTCTTC	CASSQGLGGSSYNEQFF
few	TRBV4-2	15	.	TRBJ2-3	TGTGCCAGCAGCCAAGAAATCCTTAGCACAGATACGCAGTATTTT	CASSQEILSTDTQYF